These 22 T cell receptor beta chains were sequenced from one sample in a study of siplizumab effects on memory and regulatory T cells. Assay: immunoSEQ multiplex PCR; the TCRdb copy retains only in-frame clones and omits some. This table holds 85,000 to 130,000 clones, about 90% found once. The material sequenced was Tregs sorted from blood. These receptors were collected from a human donor in good health.

The CDR3 protein is CASSQDLAGVIYEQYF. The CDR3 DNA reads TGCGCCAGCAGCCAAGATCTTGCGGGAGTAATCTACGAGCAGTACTTC. The chain couples TRBV4-1 to TRBJ2-7; TRBD2 aligns across 7 bases. J lost 3 bases, V lost 0 bases, and 8 bases had no gene match. Germline loops: CDR1 MGHRA, CDR2 YSYEKL. CDR3 length: 16 residues.

The chain recombines TRBV6-5 with TRBJ2-5; D possibly matches TRBD1 or TRBD2 (6 bases each). The CDR3 is 14 amino acids. Germline CDR1 MNHEY, CDR2 SVGAGI. Deletions cut 10 bases from V and 2 bases from J, with 17 bases between. This CDR3 is CATSGWGAQETQYF. The CDR3 DNA reads TGTGCCACCTCTGGGTGGGGGGCTCAAGAGACCCAGTACTTC.

This sequence joins TRBV29-1 and TRBJ2-5, with D possibly matching TRBD2 (6 bases). The CDR3 totals 11 residues. The V end lost 7 bases, the J end lost 5 bases, and 11 bases lay between the germline ends. Germline CDR1 is SQVTM and CDR2 is ANQGSEA. This chain's CDR3 is CSAAGKETQYF. The CDR3 DNA follows: TGCAGCGCCGCGGGAAAGGAGACCCAGTACTTC.

The rearrangement links TRBV5-1 to TRBJ1-4, with TRBD1 matching 9 bases. V was pared by 4 bases and J by 7 bases, with 14 bases of the junction left unmatched. Germline CDR1 and CDR2: SGHRS and YFSETQ. This CDR3 comprises 17 residues. CDR3 sequence reads: CASSRGQGTPLSEKLFF. The CDR3 region has the DNA TGCGCCAGCAGCCGCGGACAGGGGACACCACTTAGTGAAAAACTGTTTTTT.

This chain links TRBV27 with TRBJ2-7; D is perhaps TRBD2 (6 bases). Trimming took off 6 bases at V and 2 bases at J, with 14 bases between the two ends. This CDR3 is built from 14 residues. Germline CDR1 is MNHEY and CDR2 is SMNVEV (reference sequence). CDR3 nucleotides: TGTGCCAGCAGAGCAGCGGGTGTAACCTACGAGCAGTACTTC. It is translated as CASRAAGVTYEQYF.

The chain's CDR3 is CASSYRLPGYTGELFF. Written as DNA, the CDR3 is TGTGCCAGCAGTTACCGGCTTCCTGGTTACACCGGGGAGCTGTTTTTT. V is TRBV6-5 and J is TRBJ2-2; no firm D call. CDR1 and CDR2 from the germline V gene are MNHEY and SVGAGI. The CDR3 runs to 16 residues. Trimming left V 2 bases short and J 3 bases short, with 13 bases between.

V usage is TRBV6-6 and J usage is TRBJ2-1; 9 bases align to TRBD1. CDR1 and CDR2 (germline): MNHNY, SVGAGI (reference sequence). The CDR3 sequence is 14 residues long. V was pared by 4 bases and J by 7 bases, with 5 bases of the junction left unmatched. The DNA for the CDR3 is TGTGCCAGCAGTTCACAGGGGGCGCAAAATGAGCAGTTCTTC. Translation gives CASSSQGAQNEQFF.

The chain links TRBV7-8 to TRBJ2-1; a weak D match, TRBD2 (6 bases). This CDR3 spans 14 amino acids. Germline V gene data show CDR1 as SGHVS and CDR2 as FQNEAQ. Trimming removed 5 bases from V and 5 bases from J, with 13 bases in between. In DNA, the CDR3 is TGTGCCAGCAGCCCCGGGACTGCTAACAATGAGCAGTTCTTC. Amino acids: CASSPGTANNEQFF.

The J gene is TRBJ1-3, the V gene TRBV5-1; no firm D call. The CDR3 length is 17 residues. Germline V gene data show CDR1 as SGHRS and CDR2 as YFSETQ. Trimming pared 1 base from V and 0 bases from J, leaving 14 bases between. The CDR3 DNA is TGCGCCAGCAGCTTGACGATTCAGACCCTCTCTGGAAACACCATATATTTT. Its protein product is CASSLTIQTLSGNTIYF.

Notes on this clone: Other DNA sequences in this sample translate to the same CDR3. This chain connects TRBV11-2 to TRBJ1-2; 8 positions agree with TRBD1. The V segment lost 5 bases and the J segment 4 bases; nucleotides outside the gene matches: 3. This CDR3 spans 13 amino acids. Germline V gene data show CDR1 as SGHAT and CDR2 as FQNNGV. This chain's CDR3 is CASSPDRGYGYTF. CDR3 bases: TGTGCCAGCAGCCCCGACAGGGGCTATGGCTACACCTTC. Based on the CDR3 plus reference TRBV11-2 and TRBJ1-2, the full variable domain is EAGVAQSPRYKIIEKRQSVAFWCNPISGHATLYWYQQILGQGPKLLIQFQNNGVVDDSQLPKDRFSAERLKGVDSTLKIQPAKLEDSAVYLCASSPDRGYGYTFGSGTRLTVV.

This chain links TRBV11-2 with TRBJ2-7; D is unresolved. Trimming stripped 1 base from V and 0 bases from J, with 7 bases between. The CDR3 sequence is 14 residues long. The germline V gene encodes CDR1 SGHAT and CDR2 FQNNGV. CDR3: CASSLALSSYEQYF. CDR3 nucleotides: TGTGCCAGCAGCTTAGCTCTAAGCTCCTACGAGCAGTACTTC.

The chain employs TRBV11-2 and TRBJ1-3; 7 bases fit TRBD1. The CDR3 loop spans 15 amino acids. The germline V gene encodes CDR1 SGHAT and CDR2 FQNNGV. Trimming cost V 5 bases and J 0 bases; bases outside gene matches: 4. The CDR3 is CASSRTGASGNTIYF. The CDR3 DNA reads TGTGCCAGCAGCAGAACAGGGGCCTCTGGAAACACCATATATTTT.

CDR3 DNA sequence: TGTGCCAGCTCCCCTGAGACTGCTTCAGGAGAGACCCAGTACTTC. It yields the protein CASSPETASGETQYF. The rearrangement joins TRBV18 to TRBJ2-5; D remains ambiguous. Germline V CDR1 and CDR2: KGHSH, LQKENI. V lost 6 bases, J lost 4 bases, and 18 bases lay in between. CDR3 length: 15 amino acids.

The chain uses TRBV15 and TRBJ1-1; the D is unclear. Germline assignment: CDR1 LNHNV and CDR2 YYDKDF (reference sequence). This CDR3 has 14 amino acids. The V end lost 2 bases, the J end lost 0 bases, and 7 bases lay between the germline ends. DNA of the CDR3: TGTGCCACCAGCAGACAGTACATGAACACTGAAGCTTTCTTT. Amino acids: CATSRQYMNTEAFF. Full variable domain (remainder filled in from reference TRBV15 and TRBJ1-1): DAMVIQNPRYQVTQFGKPVTLSCSQTLNHNVMYWYQQKSSQAPKLLFHYYDKDFNNEADTPDNFQSRRPNTSFCFLDIRSPGLGDTAMYLCATSRQYMNTEAFFGQGTRLTVV.

The chain has TRBV18 and TRBJ1-2, with D maybe TRBD1 (5 bases). Per the germline V gene, CDR1 is KGHSH and CDR2 is LQKENI. The CDR3 has 14 residues. The V gene lost 5 bases and the J gene lost 2 bases, with 12 bases spanning the gap. CDR3 in amino acids: CASSTGTENYGYTF. CDR3 nucleotides: TGTGCCAGCTCAACGGGGACGGAGAACTATGGCTACACCTTC. The full variable domain, completed using reference TRBV18 and TRBJ1-2, is NAGVMQNPRHLVRRRGQEARLRCSPMKGHSHVYWYRQLPEEGLKFMVYLQKENIIDESGMPKERFSAEFPKEGPSILRIQQVVRGDSAAYFCASSTGTENYGYTFGSGTRLTVV.

As regards this clone: Relative to the germline gene, one junction end is altered; a read error may explain this. Other DNA sequences in this sample translate to the same CDR3. V gene TRBV6-1 combines with J gene TRBJ1-1, with D perhaps matching TRBD1 (5 bases). Germline lookup yields CDR1 MNHNS and CDR2 SASEGT. The CDR3 loop spans 14 amino acids. CDR3 loop: CASSAYRPGPEAFF. CDR3 nucleotide sequence: TGCGCCAGCAGTGCTTACCGACCGGGGCCTGAAGCTTTCTTT.

The chain employs TRBV29-1 and TRBJ2-7, with a tentative D call TRBD2 (6 bases). Trimming removed 8 bases from V and 3 bases from J, with 14 bases in between. The CDR3 loop spans 12 amino acids. The germline gives CDR1 SQVTM, CDR2 ANQGSEA. This CDR3 is CSIGDSYYEQYF. As DNA, the CDR3 is TGCAGCATAGGGGACTCCTACTACGAGCAGTACTTC.

This rearrangement joins TRBV9 to TRBJ1-1, with D unclear. The length of the CDR3 is 12 residues. Germline V gene data show CDR1 as SGDLS and CDR2 as YYNGEE. The V and J ends lost 4 bases and 1 base respectively, with 5 bases between them. CDR3 amino acids: CASSRANTEAFF. The CDR3 region has the DNA TGTGCCAGCAGCAGGGCGAACACTGAAGCTTTCTTT. Drawing the rest from reference TRBV9 and TRBJ1-1, the complete variable domain is DSGVTQTPKHLITATGQRVTLRCSPRSGDLSVYWYQQSLDQGLQFLIQYYNGEERAKGNILERFSAQQFPDLHSELNLSSLELGDSALYFCASSRANTEAFFGQGTRLTVV.

The chain is built from TRBV28 and TRBJ1-1; tentatively, D is TRBD1 (6 bases). This CDR3 is built from 14 residues. Germline loops: CDR1 MDHEN, CDR2 SYDVKM. The V end lost 5 bases, the J end lost 3 bases, and 13 bases lay between the germline ends. The CDR3 reads CASSPLRGDTEAFF. Here the CDR3 DNA reads TGTGCCAGCAGTCCACTCAGGGGAGACACTGAAGCTTTCTTT.

The CDR3 DNA follows: TGTGCCAGCAGGGGCGAAGGAGCTAATGAAAAACTGTTTTTT. Protein product: CASRGEGANEKLFF. The gene calls are TRBV5-6 and TRBJ1-4; D gene unclear. Per germline, CDR1 SGHDT and CDR2 YYEEEE. Trimming took 5 bases from V and 3 from J, leaving 11 bases between them. The CDR3 consists of 14 residues.

The rearrangement uses TRBV18 and TRBJ2-1, with TRBD2 matching 8 bases. The J segment lost 3 bases and the V segment lost 9 bases, leaving 7 bases of the junction unmatched. Looked up from germline, CDR1 is KGHSH and CDR2 is LQKENI. This CDR3 comprises 14 residues. The DNA of the CDR3 is TGTGCCAGTTCCGGGACTAGTGGCTACAATGAGCAGTTCTTC. This translates into CASSGTSGYNEQFF.

J is TRBJ2-7 and V is TRBV27; D is unresolved. Germline lookup yields CDR1 MNHEY and CDR2 SMNVEV (reference sequence). V lost 3 bases to trimming and J lost 2 bases, with 5 bases between them. The CDR3 covers 12 residues. CDR3 sequence: CASSFCPYEQYF. The CDR3 coding sequence is TGTGCCAGCAGTTTTTGTCCCTACGAGCAGTACTTC.